Below are 8 T cell receptor beta chains sequenced from a single sample in a study of tumor-infiltrating lymphocytes in primary liver carcinoma listed by TCRdb under 2017. The sequencer was an Illumina HiSeq 2500. Starting from 500 to 650 ng total RNA, TCRbeta-specific cDNA was produced by reverse transcription with a constant-region primer and ProtoScript II reverse transcriptase. TCRbeta libraries were built with three nested multiplex PCR rounds, a slightly modified ARM-PCR procedure. Each of the first two PCR rounds ran for approximately 11 cycles and used multiplex TRBV1-TRBV30 forward primers together with a Cbeta reverse primer. TCRdb redid the processing of the public reads, applying fastp at Q25 and MiXCR, and retained in-frame beta chains. Entries are consolidated by CDR3 protein sequence, retaining the most common genes and DNA. For this sample the table gives tens of thousands of distinct CDR3 sequences, of which roughly 77% were detected only once. In total, the top ten clones hold about 37% of the sample.

Total RNA and DNA were co-extracted without cell sorting from about 19-30 mg of bulk tissue using the AllPrep DNA/RNA mini kit. Sequencing input: tumor-adjacent normal liver tissue. All receptors come from a woman younger than 45 with primary liver carcinoma and hepatitis B virus infection.

A word on this clonotype: A read error is possible here, since a much larger clone lies one base away. The chain joins TRBV28 to TRBJ2-7, with 8 bases identical to TRBD2. V lost 3 bases to trimming and J lost 8 bases; unmatched junction nucleotides: 15. The CDR3 runs 16 residues. Germline V lookup: CDR1 MDHEN, CDR2 SYDVKM. CDR3: CASSFYALGLGDKQYF. The CDR3 region has the DNA TGTGCCAGCAGTTTTTACGCACTGGGACTAGGGGACAAGCAGTACTTC.

This rearrangement joins TRBV14 to TRBJ2-3, with D perhaps TRBD2 (6 bases). Trimming stripped 2 bases from V and 2 bases from J, with 14 bases between. CDR1 and CDR2 (germline): SGHDN, FVKESK. The CDR3 is 16 amino acids. The DNA for the CDR3 is TGTGCCAGCAGCCAAAGACGGACTATAATCACAGATACGCAGTATTTT. Its translation: CASSQRRTIITDTQYF.

This sequence joins TRBV11-2 and TRBJ2-7, with D perhaps TRBD2 (5 bases). Between the trimmed V and J ends, which lost 5 bases and 13 bases, there was a span of 24 bases. From germline, CDR1 is SGHAT and CDR2 FQNNGV. The CDR3 extends over 14 amino acids. In DNA, the CDR3 is TGTGCCAGCAGCCTAGCTAGCAGGAATAACGAGGAATACTTC. Protein product: CASSLASRNNEEYF.

This clonotype has ten or more counts. The CDR3 bases are TGTGCCAGCAGTTTAGGTCGACGGAAAGGGGAGACCCAGTACTTC. Its translation: CASSLGRRKGETQYF. The gene calls are TRBV28 and TRBJ2-5; D is unresolved. V lost 2 bases to trimming and J lost 5 bases, with 15 bases between them. CDR1 is MDHEN and CDR2 is SYDVKM in the germline V gene. The CDR3 sequence is 15 residues long.

This clonotype was counted at least ten times. J is TRBJ1-1 and V is TRBV10-3; D is unclear. V lost 5 bases and J 2 bases, leaving 9 bases between the germline ends. This CDR3 contains 13 residues. Germline loops: CDR1 ENHRY, CDR2 SYGVKD. The CDR3: CAISPVGNTEAFF. The CDR3 DNA reads TGTGCCATCAGTCCGGTAGGAAACACTGAAGCTTTCTTT.

Concerning this clonotype: A read error may produce the germline difference seen at one junction end. The V call is TRBV5-4, the J call TRBJ2-1, with 9 bases that match TRBD2. The CDR3 covers 15 residues. Germline V CDR1 and CDR2: SGHNT, YYREEE (reference sequence). CDR3 coding DNA: TGTGCCAGCAGCTCAAGACTAGCGGCCCAATTTGAGCAGCTCTTC. Its translation is CASSSRLAAQFEQLF.

In regard to this clonotype: The junction shows a germline mismatch at one end, possibly a read error. The rearrangement joins TRBV11-2 to TRBJ2-7; tentatively, D is TRBD2 (6 bases). The CDR3 loop spans 14 amino acids. Germline V gene lookup returns CDR1 SGHAT and CDR2 FQNNGV. The CDR3 nucleotides read TGTACCAGCTGCCCTATAACGGGAGTGAAAGAGCAGTACTTC. Protein product: CTSCPITGVKEQYF.

In the case of this clonotype: This may arise from a read error, as a much more abundant clone is one base away. This chain joins TRBV4-2 and TRBJ2-3; 7 nucleotides align to TRBD2. The CDR3 has 14 amino acids. J lost 3 bases, V lost 3 bases, and 3 bases had no gene match. Germline V gene data show CDR1 as LGHNA and CDR2 as YNFKEQ. In DNA form, the CDR3 reads TGTGCCAGCAGCCAGCGGGAGTTTACAGATACGCAGTATTTT. This translates into CASSQREFTDTQYF.